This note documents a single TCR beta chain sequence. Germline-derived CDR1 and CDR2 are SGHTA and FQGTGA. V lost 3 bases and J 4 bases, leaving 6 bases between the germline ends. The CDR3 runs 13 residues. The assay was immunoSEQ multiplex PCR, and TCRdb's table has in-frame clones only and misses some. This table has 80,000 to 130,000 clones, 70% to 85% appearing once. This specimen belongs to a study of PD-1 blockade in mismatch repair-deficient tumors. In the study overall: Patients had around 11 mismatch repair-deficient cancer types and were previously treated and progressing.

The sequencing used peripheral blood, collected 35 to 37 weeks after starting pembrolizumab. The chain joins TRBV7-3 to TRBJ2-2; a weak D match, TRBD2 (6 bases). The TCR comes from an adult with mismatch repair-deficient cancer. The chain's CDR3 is CASSFGSTGELFF. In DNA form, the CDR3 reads TGTGCCAGCAGCTTCGGGAGCACCGGGGAGCTGTTTTTT.